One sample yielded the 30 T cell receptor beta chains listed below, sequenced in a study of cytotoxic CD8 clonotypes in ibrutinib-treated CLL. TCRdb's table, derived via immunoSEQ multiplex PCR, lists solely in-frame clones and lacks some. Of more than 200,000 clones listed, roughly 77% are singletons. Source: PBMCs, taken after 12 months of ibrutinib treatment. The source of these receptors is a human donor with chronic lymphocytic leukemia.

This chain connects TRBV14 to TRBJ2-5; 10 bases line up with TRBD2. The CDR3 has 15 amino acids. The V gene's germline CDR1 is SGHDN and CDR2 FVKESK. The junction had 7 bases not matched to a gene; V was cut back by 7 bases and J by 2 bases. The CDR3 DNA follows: TGTGCCAGCACCGTACTAGCGGGGTGGCAAGAGACCCAGTACTTC. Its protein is CASTVLAGWQETQYF.

The CDR3 coding sequence is TGTGCCAGCAGTTTCCCTTTGGGGCCTCAGCCCCAGCATTTT. It yields the protein CASSFPLGPQPQHF. The V gene is TRBV28, the J gene TRBJ1-5; maybe TRBD1 (5 bases). Germline assignment: CDR1 MDHEN and CDR2 SYDVKM. This CDR3 has 14 residues. Trimming left V 3 bases short and J 6 bases short, with 12 bases between.

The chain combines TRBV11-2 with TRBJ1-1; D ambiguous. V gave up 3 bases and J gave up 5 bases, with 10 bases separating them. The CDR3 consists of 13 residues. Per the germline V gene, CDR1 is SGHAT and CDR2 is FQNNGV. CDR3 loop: CASSFGWDTEAFF. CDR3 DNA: TGTGCCAGCAGCTTCGGGTGGGATACTGAAGCTTTCTTT. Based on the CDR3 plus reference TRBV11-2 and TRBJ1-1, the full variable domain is EAGVAQSPRYKIIEKRQSVAFWCNPISGHATLYWYQQILGQGPKLLIQFQNNGVVDDSQLPKDRFSAERLKGVDSTLKIQPAKLEDSAVYLCASSFGWDTEAFFGQGTRLTVV.

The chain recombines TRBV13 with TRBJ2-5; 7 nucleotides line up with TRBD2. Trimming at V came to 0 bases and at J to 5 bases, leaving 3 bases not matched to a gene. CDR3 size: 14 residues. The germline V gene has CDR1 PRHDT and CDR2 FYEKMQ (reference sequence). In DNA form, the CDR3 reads TGTGCCAGCAGCTTAGGCGGGGGGAGGGAGACCCAGTACTTC. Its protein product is CASSLGGGRETQYF.

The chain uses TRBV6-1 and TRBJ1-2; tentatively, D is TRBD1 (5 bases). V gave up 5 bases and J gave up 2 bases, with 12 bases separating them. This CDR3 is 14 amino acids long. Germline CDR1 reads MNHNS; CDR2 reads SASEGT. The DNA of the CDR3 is TGTGCCAGCAGTTTTCAGGGTACCAACTATGGCTACACCTTC. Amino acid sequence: CASSFQGTNYGYTF.

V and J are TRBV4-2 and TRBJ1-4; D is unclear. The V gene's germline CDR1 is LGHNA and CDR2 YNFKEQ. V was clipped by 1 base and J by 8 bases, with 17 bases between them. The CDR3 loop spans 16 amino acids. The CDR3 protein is CASSQASLAGGEKLFF. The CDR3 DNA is TGTGCCAGCAGCCAAGCTTCGTTGGCAGGAGGGGAAAAACTGTTTTTT.

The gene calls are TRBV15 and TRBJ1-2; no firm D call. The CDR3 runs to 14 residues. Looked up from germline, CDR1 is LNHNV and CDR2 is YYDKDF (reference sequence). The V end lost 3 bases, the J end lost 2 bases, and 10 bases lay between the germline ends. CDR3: CATSRDMLNYGYTF. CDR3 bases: TGTGCCACCAGCAGGGATATGTTAAACTATGGCTACACCTTC. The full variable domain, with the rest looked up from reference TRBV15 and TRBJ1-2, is DAMVIQNPRYQVTQFGKPVTLSCSQTLNHNVMYWYQQKSSQAPKLLFHYYDKDFNNEADTPDNFQSRRPNTSFCFLDIRSPGLGDTAMYLCATSRDMLNYGYTFGSGTRLTVV.

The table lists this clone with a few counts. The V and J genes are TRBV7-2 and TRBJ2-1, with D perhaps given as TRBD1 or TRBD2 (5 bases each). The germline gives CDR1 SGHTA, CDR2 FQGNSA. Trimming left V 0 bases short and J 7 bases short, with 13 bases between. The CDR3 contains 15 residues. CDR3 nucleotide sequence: TGTGCCAGCAGCTTAGCGCCAACTTGGGGGAATGAGCAGTTCTTC. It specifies CASSLAPTWGNEQFF.

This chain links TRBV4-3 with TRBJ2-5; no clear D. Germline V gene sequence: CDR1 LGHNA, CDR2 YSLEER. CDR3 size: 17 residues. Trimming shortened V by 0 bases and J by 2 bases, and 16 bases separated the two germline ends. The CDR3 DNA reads TGCGCCAGCAGCCAAGATCTTGTCGGGCTGTTACAAGAGACCCAGTACTTC. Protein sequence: CASSQDLVGLLQETQYF.

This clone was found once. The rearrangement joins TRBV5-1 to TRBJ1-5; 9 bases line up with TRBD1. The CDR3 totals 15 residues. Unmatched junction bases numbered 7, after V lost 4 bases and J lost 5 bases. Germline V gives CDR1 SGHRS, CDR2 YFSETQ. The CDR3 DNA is TGCGCCAGCAGCGTAGGGACAGGGTGGGATCAGCCCCAGCATTTT. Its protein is CASSVGTGWDQPQHF.

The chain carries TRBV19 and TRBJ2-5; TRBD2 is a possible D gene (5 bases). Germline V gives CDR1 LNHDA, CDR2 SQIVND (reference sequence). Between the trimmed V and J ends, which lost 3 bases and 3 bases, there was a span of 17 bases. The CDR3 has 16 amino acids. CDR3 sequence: CASSILEGIGKETQYF. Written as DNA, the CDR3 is TGTGCCAGTAGTATCCTCGAGGGTATAGGAAAAGAGACCCAGTACTTC.

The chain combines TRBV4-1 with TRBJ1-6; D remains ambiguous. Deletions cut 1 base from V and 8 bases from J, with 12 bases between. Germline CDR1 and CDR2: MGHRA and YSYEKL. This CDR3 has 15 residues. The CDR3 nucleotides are TGCGCCAGCAGCCAAGTTGGGAGAATGTATTCACCCCTCCACTTT. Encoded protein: CASSQVGRMYSPLHF.

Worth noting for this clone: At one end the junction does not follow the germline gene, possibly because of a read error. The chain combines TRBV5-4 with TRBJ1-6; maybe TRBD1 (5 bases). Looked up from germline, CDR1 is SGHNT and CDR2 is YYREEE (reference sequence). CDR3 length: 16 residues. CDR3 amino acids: CASSFLLRGYNSPFHF. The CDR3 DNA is TGTGCCAGCAGCTTTTTACTTCGGGGCTATAATTCACCCTTCCACTTT.

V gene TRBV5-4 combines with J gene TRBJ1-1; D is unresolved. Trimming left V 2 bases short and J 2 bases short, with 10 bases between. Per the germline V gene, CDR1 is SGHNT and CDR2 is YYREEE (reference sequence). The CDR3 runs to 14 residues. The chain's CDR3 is CASSLPGKNTEAFF. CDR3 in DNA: TGTGCCAGCAGCTTACCGGGCAAAAACACTGAAGCTTTCTTT.

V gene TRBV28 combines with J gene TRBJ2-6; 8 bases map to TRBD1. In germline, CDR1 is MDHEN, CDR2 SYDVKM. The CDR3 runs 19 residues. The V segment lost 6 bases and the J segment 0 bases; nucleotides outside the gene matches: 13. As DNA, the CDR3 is TGTGCCAGCAGCCATGACCGGACAGGGCACATCTCTGGGGCCAACGTCCTGACTTTC. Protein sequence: CASSHDRTGHISGANVLTF.

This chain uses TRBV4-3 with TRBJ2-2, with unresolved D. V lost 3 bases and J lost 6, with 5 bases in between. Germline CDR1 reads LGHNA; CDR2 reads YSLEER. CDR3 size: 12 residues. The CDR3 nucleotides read TGCGCCAGCAGCCACCCTGCCGGGGAGCTGTTTTTT. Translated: CASSHPAGELFF.

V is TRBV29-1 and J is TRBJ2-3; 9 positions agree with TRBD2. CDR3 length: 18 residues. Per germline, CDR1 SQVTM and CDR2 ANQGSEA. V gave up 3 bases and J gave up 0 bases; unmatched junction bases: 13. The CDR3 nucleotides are TGCAGCGTTGACTCTCTGCGACTAGCGGATTCTAGCACAGATACGCAGTATTTT. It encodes CSVDSLRLADSSTDTQYF.

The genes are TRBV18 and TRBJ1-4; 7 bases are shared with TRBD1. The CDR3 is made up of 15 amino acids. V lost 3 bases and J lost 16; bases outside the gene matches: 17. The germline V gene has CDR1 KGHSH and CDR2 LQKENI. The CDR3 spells CASSPIQGTGVDWFF. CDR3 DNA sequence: TGTGCCAGCTCACCTATACAGGGGACCGGGGTCGACTGGTTTTTT.

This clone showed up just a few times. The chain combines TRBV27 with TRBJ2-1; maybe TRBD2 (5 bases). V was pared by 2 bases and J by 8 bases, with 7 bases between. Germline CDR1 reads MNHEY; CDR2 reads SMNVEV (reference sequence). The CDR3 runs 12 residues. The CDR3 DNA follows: TGTGCCAGCAGTTTAGGGAGCGATGAGCAGTTCTTC. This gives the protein CASSLGSDEQFF.

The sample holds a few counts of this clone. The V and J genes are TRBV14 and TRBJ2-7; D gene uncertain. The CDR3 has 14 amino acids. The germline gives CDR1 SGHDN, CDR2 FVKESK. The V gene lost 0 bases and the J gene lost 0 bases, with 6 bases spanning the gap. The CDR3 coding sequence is TGTGCCAGCAGCCAAGAGTTGCACTCCTACGAGCAGTACTTC. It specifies CASSQELHSYEQYF.

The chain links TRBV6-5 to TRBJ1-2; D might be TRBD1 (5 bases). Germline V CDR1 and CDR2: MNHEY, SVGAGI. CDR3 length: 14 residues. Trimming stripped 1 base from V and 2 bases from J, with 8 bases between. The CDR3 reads CASSYWGNNYGYTF. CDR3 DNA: TGTGCCAGCAGTTACTGGGGGAACAACTATGGCTACACCTTC.

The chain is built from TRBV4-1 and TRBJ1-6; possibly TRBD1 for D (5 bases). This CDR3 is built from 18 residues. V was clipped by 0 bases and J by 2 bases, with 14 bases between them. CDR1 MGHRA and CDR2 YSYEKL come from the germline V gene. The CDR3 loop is CASSQDIRGSAYNSPLHF. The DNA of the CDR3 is TGCGCCAGCAGCCAAGATATACGGGGGTCGGCCTATAATTCACCCCTCCACTTT.

The CDR3 DNA is TGTGCCAGCAGCTTATCGGGCGGCCGCTCTGGGGCCAACGTCCTGACTTTC. Encoded protein: CASSLSGGRSGANVLTF. J is TRBJ2-6 and V is TRBV11-2, with D unresolved. This CDR3 region has 17 residues. Germline values: CDR1 SGHAT, CDR2 FQNNGV. V was clipped by 2 bases and J by 0 bases, with 11 bases between them.

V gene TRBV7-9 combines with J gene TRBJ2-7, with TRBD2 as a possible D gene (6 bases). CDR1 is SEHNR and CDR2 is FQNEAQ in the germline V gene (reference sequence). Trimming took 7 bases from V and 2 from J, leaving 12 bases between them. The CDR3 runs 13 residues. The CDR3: CASTPAGPYEQYF. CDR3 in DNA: TGTGCCAGCACCCCTGCGGGGCCCTACGAGCAGTACTTC.

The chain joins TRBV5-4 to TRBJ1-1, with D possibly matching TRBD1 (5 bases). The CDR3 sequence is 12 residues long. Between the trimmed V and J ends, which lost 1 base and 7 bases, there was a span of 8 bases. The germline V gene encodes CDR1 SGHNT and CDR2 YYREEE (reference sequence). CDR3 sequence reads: CASSLRDREAFF. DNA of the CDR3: TGTGCCAGCAGCTTGCGGGACCGTGAAGCTTTCTTT.

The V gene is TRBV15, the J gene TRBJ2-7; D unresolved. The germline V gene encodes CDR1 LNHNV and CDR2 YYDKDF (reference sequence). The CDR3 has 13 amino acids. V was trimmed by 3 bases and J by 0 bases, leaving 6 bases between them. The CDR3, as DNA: TGTGCCACCAGCAGGGTTCACTCCTACGAGCAGTACTTC. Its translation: CATSRVHSYEQYF.

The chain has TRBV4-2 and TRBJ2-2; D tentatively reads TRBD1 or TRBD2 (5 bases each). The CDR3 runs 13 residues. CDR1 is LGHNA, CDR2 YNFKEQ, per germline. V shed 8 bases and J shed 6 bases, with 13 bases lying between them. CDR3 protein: CASRDRTAGELFF. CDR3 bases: TGTGCCAGCCGGGACCGGACGGCCGGGGAGCTGTTTTTT.

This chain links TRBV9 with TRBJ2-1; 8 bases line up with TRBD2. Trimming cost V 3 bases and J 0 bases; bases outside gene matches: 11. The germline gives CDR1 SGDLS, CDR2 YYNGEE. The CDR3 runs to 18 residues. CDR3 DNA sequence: TGTGCCAGCAGCGGACCTTCGGGCGGGGGGAGCTCCTACAATGAGCAGTTCTTC. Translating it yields CASSGPSGGGSSYNEQFF.

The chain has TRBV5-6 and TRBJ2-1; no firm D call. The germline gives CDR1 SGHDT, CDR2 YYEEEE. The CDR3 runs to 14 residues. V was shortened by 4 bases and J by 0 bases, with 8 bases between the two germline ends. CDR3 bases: TGTGCCAGCAGCCGACTGAGCTCCTACAATGAGCAGTTCTTC. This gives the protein CASSRLSSYNEQFF.

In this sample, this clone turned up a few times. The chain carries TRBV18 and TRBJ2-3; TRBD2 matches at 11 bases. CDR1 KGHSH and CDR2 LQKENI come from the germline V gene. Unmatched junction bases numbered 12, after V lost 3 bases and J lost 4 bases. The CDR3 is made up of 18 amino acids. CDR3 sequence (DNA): TGTGCCAGCTCACCTTTGCCCCCGACTAGCGGGATGGCAGATACGCAGTATTTT. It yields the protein CASSPLPPTSGMADTQYF.